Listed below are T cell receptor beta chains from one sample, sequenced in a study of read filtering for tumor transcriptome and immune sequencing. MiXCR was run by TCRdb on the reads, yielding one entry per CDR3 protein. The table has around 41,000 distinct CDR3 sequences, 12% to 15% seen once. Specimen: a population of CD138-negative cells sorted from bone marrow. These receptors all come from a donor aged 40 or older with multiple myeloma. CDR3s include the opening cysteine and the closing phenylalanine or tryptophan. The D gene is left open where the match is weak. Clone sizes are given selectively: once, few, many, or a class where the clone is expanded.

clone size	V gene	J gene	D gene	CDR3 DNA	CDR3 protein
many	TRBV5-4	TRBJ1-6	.	TGTGCCAGCAACAACCGGGCTAATAATTCACCCCTCCACTTT	CASNNRANNSPLHF
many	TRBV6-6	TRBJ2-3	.	TGTGCCAGCAGAACGGGCTCCTGGGGCACAGATACGCAGTATTTT	CASRTGSWGTDTQYF
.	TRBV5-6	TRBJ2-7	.	TGTGCCAGCAGCCCCCGGGACGGCCTTTGGTACGAGCGGTACTTC	CASSPRDGLWYERYF
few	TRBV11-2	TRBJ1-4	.	TGTGCCAGCAGCTCCGGACAGACCCTGAATGAAAAACTGTTTTTT	CASSSGQTLNEKLFF
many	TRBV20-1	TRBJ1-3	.	TGCAGTGCTAGAGACCCCTCTTCTGGAAACACCATATATTTT	CSARDPSSGNTIYF
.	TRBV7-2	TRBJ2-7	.	TGTGCCAGCAGCTTAGGGACATCCTACGAGCGGTACTTC	CASSLGTSYERYF
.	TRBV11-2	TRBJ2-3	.	TGTGCCAGCAGCTTCCCCGGACAAGGGGCCTCAGATACGCAGTATTTT	CASSFPGQGASDTQYF
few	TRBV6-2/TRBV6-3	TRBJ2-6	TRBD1	TGTGCCAGCAGTCCAACGTTGACAGGGGGATCTGGGGCCAACGTCCTGACTTTC	CASSPTLTGGSGANVLTF
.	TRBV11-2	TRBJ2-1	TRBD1	TGTGCCAGCAGCTTGGCCAGCAGGGGGAATGAGCAGTTCTTC	CASSLASRGNEQFF
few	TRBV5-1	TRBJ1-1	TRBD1	TGCGCCAGCAGCCGGAGATGGACAGGCTTTCGCGGACAATCTGAAGCTTTCTTT	CASSRRWTGFRGQSEAFF
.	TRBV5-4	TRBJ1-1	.	TGTGCCAGCAGCTTGGAACAGCTTGACGCTTTCTTT	CASSLEQLDAFF
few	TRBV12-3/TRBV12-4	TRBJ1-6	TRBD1	TGTGCCAGCAGTTTAGCCGGGACAGGGGGTTCACCCCTCCACTTT	CASSLAGTGGSPLHF
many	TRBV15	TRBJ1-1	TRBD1	TGTGCCACCAGCGAGGGGGCTGGTTGGACTGAAGCTTTCTTT	CATSEGAGWTEAFF
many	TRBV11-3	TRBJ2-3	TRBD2	TGTGCCAGCAGCTTCGGCGGGGGGGCAGATACGCAGTATTTT	CASSFGGGADTQYF
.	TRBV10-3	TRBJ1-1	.	TGTGCCATCAGATCGGGACAAGAGAACACTGAAGCTTTCTTT	CAIRSGQENTEAFF
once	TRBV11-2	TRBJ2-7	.	TGTGCCAGCAGCATGACAGAGTACTACGAGCAGTACTTC	CASSMTEYYEQYF
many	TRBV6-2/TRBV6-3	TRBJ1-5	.	TGTGCCAGCAGACAGGGCAGCCAGCCCCAGCATTTT	CASRQGSQPQHF
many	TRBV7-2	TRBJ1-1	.	TGTGCCAGCAGCCCTAGTGGCCAAGGGACTGAAGCTTTCTTT	CASSPSGQGTEAFF
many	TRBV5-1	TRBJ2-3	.	TGCGCCAGCAGCAGGGGCGAAGGGGCAGATACGCAGTATTTT	CASSRGEGADTQYF
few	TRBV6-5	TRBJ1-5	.	TGTGCCAGCAGTTATGGGGGGGGGGATCAGCCCCAGCATTTT	CASSYGGGDQPQHF
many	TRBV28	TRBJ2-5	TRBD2	TGTGCCAGCAGTGCTCTGGCGGGGGGGCCGGTAGAGACCCAGTACTTC	CASSALAGGPVETQYF
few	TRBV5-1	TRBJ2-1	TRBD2	TGCGCCAGCAGCTTCGGGCGGGGGGGCCGAAATGAGCAGTTCTTC	CASSFGRGGRNEQFF
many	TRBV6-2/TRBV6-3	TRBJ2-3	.	TGTGCCAGCAATCAGCAGGACTTCACAGATACGCAGTATTTT	CASNQQDFTDTQYF
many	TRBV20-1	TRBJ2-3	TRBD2	TGCAGTGCTGACACAATCGGACTAGCGGTTACAGATACGCAGTATTTT	CSADTIGLAVTDTQYF
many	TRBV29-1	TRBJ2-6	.	TGCAGCGTTAATCTCTCTGGGGCCAACGTCCTGACTTTC	CSVNLSGANVLTF
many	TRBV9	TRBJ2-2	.	TGTGCCAGCAGCCGGGGATGGGGGCGCAGGGACACCGGGGAGCTGTTTTTT	CASSRGWGRRDTGELFF
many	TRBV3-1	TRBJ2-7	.	TGTGCCAGCAGCCAAGGGTCCGGACTAAAGACCTACGAGCAGTACTTC	CASSQGSGLKTYEQYF
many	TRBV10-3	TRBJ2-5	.	TGTGCCATCAGTGCGTTCCAAGAGACCCAGTACTTC	CAISAFQETQYF
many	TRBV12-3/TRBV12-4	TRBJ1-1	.	TGTGCCAGCAGTTTTGTAGGGGCGAACACTGAAGCTTTCTTT	CASSFVGANTEAFF
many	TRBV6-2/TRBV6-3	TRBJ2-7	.	TGTGCCAGCCGGGACTGGTCCGAGCAGTACTTC	CASRDWSEQYF
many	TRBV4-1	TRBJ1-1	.	TGCGCCAGCAGCCAACCGGGACAAAAGAACACTGAAGCTTTCTTT	CASSQPGQKNTEAFF
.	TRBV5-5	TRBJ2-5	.	TGTGCCAGCAGCTTGGGGGGTCAGAGAGAGACCCAGTACTTC	CASSLGGQRETQYF
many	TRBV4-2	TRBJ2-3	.	TGCGCCAGCAGCCAAGGGAAGGGCGTGGAATCTACAGATACGCAGTATTTT	CASSQGKGVESTDTQYF
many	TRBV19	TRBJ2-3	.	TGTGCCAGTAGTACTACGTATATCACAGATACGCAGTATTTT	CASSTTYITDTQYF
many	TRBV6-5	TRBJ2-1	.	TGTGCCAGCACCTTTCTCCATGAGCAGTTCTTC	CASTFLHEQFF
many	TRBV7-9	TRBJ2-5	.	TGTGCCAGCAGCTTAGACCCAGGGGCAGAGACCCAGTACTTC	CASSLDPGAETQYF
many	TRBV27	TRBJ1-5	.	TGTGCCAGCAGTGACGTTTTAAGCAATCAGCCCCAGCATTTT	CASSDVLSNQPQHF
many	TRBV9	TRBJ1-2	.	TGTGCCAGCAGCGTTACAGGGACTCCTAACTATGGCTACACCTTC	CASSVTGTPNYGYTF
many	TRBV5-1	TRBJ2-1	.	TGCGCCAGCAGCCGGAGGGCCTACAATGAGCAGTTCTTC	CASSRRAYNEQFF
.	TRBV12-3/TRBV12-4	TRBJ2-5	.	TGTGCCAGCAGGCGGGACCAAGAGACCCAGCACTTC	CASRRDQETQHF
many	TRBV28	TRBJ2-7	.	TGTGCCAGCAGCCCGGGACTGATCACCTACGAGCAGTACTTC	CASSPGLITYEQYF
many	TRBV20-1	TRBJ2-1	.	TGCAGTGCTAACCCGGCGGGGCTGAGAAATGAGCAGTTCTTC	CSANPAGLRNEQFF
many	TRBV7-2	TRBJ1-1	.	TGTGCCAGCAGCTTTAGCAGAGCCACTGAAGCTTTCTTT	CASSFSRATEAFF
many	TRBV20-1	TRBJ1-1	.	TGCAGTGCTAGAGTTGACGGAAACACTGAAGCTTTCTTT	CSARVDGNTEAFF
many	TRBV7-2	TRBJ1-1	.	TGTGCCAGCAGCCTGACATGGGGCACTGAAGCTTTCTTT	CASSLTWGTEAFF
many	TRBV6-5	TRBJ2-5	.	TGTGCCAGCAGTTACGGACAAGAGACCCAGTACTTC	CASSYGQETQYF
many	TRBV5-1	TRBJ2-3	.	TGCGCCAGCAGCTTTGGGCAGGGTAATGGAGATACGCAGTATTTT	CASSFGQGNGDTQYF